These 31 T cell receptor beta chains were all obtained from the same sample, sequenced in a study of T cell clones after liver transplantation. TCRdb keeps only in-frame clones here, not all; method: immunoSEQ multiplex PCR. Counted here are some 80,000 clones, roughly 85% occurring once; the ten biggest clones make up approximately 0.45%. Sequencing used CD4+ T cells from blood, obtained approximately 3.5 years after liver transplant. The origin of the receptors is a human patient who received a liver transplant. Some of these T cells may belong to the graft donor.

The CDR3: CASSPYPHGLAVSGGELFF. CDR3 DNA: TGTGCCAGCAGCCCTTACCCCCACGGACTAGCGGTTTCGGGTGGGGAGCTGTTTTTT. The rearrangement uses TRBV28 and TRBJ2-2; TRBD2 aligns across 10 bases. CDR1 and CDR2 from the germline V gene are MDHEN and SYDVKM. J gave up 8 bases and V 6 bases, and 21 bases lay outside the gene matches. This CDR3 is built from 19 residues.

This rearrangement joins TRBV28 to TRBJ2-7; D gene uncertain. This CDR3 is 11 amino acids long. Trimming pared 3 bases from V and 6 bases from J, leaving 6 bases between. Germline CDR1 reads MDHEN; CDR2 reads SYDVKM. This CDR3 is CASSLSAEQYF. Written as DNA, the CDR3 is TGTGCCAGCAGTTTGTCTGCCGAGCAGTACTTC.

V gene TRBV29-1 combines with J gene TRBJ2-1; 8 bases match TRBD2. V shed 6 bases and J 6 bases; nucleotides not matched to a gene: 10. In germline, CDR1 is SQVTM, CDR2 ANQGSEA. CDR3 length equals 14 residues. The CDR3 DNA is TGCAGCGTGATACTAGCGGAGAACTTCAATGAGCAGTTCTTC. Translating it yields CSVILAENFNEQFF.

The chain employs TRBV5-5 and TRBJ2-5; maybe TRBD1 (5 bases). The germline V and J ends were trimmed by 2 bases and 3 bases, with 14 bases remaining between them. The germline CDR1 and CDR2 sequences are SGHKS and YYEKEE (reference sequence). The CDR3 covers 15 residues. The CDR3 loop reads CASSLYRTDKETQYF. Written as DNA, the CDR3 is TGTGCCAGCAGCTTATATAGGACGGACAAAGAGACCCAGTACTTC.

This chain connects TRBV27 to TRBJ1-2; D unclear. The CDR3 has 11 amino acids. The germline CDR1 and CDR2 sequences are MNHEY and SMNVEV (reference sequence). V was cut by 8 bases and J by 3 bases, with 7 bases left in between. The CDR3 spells CASGNHYGYTF. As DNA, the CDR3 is TGTGCCAGCGGGAACCACTATGGCTACACCTTC.

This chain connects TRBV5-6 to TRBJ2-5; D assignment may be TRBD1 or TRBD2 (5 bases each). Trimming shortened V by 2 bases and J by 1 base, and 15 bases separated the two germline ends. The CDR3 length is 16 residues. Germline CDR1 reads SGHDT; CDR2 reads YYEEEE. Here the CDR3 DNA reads TGTGCCAGCAGCTTCCGAATTAGTGGGGGCCAAGAGACCCAGTACTTC. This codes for CASSFRISGGQETQYF.

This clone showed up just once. CDR3 sequence: CASNPTATNEKLFF. Written as DNA, the CDR3 is TGTGCCAGCAACCCGACCGCAACTAATGAAAAACTGTTTTTT. This rearrangement joins TRBV7-2 to TRBJ1-4; D gene ambiguous. Per the germline V gene, CDR1 is SGHTA and CDR2 is FQGNSA. This CDR3 comprises 14 residues. V lost 7 bases and J lost 0, with 9 bases in between.

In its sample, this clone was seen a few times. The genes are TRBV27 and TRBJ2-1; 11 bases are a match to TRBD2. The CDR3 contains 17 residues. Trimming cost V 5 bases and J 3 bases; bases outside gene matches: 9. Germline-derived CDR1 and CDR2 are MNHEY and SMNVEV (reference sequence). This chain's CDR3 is CASSRPTSGIGYNEQFF. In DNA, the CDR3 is TGTGCCAGCAGTCGTCCGACTAGCGGGATAGGCTACAATGAGCAGTTCTTC.

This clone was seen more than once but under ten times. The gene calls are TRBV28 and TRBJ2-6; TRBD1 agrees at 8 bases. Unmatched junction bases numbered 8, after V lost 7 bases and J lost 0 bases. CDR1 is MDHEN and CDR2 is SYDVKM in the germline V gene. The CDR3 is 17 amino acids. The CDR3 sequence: CASTRTGRSSGANVLTF. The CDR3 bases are TGTGCCAGCACCCGGACAGGGCGAAGCTCTGGGGCCAACGTCCTGACTTTC.

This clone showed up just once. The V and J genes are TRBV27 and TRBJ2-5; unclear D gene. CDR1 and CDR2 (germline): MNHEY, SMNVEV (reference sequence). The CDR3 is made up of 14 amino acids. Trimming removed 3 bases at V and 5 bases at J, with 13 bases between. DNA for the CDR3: TGTGCCAGCAGTTTGAGTTGGGCAGAGGAGACCCAGTACTTC. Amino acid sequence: CASSLSWAEETQYF.

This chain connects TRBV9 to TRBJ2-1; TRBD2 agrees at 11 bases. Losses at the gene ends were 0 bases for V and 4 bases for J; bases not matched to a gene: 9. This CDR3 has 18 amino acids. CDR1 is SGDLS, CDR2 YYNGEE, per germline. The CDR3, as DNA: TGTGCCAGCAGCGTAGCTTCTATGACTAGCGGGGCTTACAATGAGCAGTTCTTC. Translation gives CASSVASMTSGAYNEQFF.

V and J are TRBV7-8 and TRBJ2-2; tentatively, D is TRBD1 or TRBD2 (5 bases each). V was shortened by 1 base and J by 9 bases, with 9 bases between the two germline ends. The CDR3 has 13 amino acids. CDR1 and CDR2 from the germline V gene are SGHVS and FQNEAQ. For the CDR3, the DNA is TGTGCCAGCAGCTTAGGGGGGAGACGGGAGCTGTTTTTT. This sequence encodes CASSLGGRRELFF.

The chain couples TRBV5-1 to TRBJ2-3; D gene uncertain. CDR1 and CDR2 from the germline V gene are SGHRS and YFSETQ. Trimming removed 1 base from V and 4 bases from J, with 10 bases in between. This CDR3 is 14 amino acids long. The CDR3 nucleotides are TGCGCCAGCAGCTTGCCTGAGTCCTCAGATACGCAGTATTTT. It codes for CASSLPESSDTQYF. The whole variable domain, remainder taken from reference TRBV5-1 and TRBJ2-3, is KAGVTQTPRYLIKTRGQQVTLSCSPISGHRSVSWYQQTPGQGLQFLFEYFSETQRNKGNFPGRFSGRQFSNSRSEMNVSTLELGDSALYLCASSLPESSDTQYFGPGTRLTVL.

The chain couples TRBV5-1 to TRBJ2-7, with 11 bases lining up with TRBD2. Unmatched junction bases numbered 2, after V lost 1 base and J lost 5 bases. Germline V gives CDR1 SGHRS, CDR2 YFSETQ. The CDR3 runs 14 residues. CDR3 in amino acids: CASSLQLAGDEQYF. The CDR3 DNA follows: TGCGCCAGCAGCTTGCAACTAGCGGGAGACGAGCAGTACTTC.

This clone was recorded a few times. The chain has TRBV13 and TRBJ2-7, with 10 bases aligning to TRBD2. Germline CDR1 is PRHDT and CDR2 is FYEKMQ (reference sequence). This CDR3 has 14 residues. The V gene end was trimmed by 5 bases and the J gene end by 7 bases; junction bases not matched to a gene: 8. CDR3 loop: CASSRSGRAGEQYF. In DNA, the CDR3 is TGTGCCAGCAGCCGCAGCGGGAGGGCCGGAGAGCAGTACTTC. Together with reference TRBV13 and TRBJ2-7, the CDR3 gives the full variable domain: AAGVIQSPRHLIKEKRETATLKCYPIPRHDTVYWYQQGPGQDPQFLISFYEKMQSDKGSIPDRFSAQQFSDYHSELNMSSLELGDSALYFCASSRSGRAGEQYFGPGTRLTVT.

CDR3 nucleotide sequence: TGCGCCAGCAGTGAGTCTTACAGTTACCCGTACAATGAGCAGTTCTTC. Protein: CASSESYSYPYNEQFF. This chain links TRBV10-1 with TRBJ2-1; D not certain. The CDR3 is 16 amino acids. Per the germline V gene, CDR1 is WNHNN and CDR2 is SYGVQD (reference sequence). The germline V and J ends were trimmed by 0 bases and 4 bases, with 13 bases remaining between them.

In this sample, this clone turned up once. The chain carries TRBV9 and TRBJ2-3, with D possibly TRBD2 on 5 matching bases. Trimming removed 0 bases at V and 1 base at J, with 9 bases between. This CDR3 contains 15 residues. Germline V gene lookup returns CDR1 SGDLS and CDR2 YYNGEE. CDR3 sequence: CASSVAPGGTDTQYF. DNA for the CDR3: TGTGCCAGCAGCGTAGCTCCCGGGGGCACAGATACGCAGTATTTT. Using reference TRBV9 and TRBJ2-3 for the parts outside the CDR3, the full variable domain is DSGVTQTPKHLITATGQRVTLRCSPRSGDLSVYWYQQSLDQGLQFLIQYYNGEERAKGNILERFSAQQFPDLHSELNLSSLELGDSALYFCASSVAPGGTDTQYFGPGTRLTVL.

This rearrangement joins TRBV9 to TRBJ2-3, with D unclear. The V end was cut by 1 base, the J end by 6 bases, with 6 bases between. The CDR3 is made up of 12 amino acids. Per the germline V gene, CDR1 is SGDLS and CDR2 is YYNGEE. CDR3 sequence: CASSVSLDTQYF. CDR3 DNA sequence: TGTGCCAGCAGCGTAAGTCTGGATACGCAGTATTTT.

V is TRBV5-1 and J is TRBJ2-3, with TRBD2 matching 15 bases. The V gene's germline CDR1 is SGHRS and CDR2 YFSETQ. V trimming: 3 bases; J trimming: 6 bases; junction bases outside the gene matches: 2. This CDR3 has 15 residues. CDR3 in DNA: TGCGCCAGCAGCTCTGGACTAGCGGGAGGGGATACGCAGTATTTT. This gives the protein CASSSGLAGGDTQYF. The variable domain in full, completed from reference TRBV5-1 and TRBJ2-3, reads KAGVTQTPRYLIKTRGQQVTLSCSPISGHRSVSWYQQTPGQGLQFLFEYFSETQRNKGNFPGRFSGRQFSNSRSEMNVSTLELGDSALYLCASSSGLAGGDTQYFGPGTRLTVL.

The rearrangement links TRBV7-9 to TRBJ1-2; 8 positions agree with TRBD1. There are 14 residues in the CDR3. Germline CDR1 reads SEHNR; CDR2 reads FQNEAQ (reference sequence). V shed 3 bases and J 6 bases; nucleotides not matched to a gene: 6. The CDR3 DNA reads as TGTGCCAGCAGCTTCCGACAGGGGATGGATGGCTACACCTTC. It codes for CASSFRQGMDGYTF.

As DNA, the CDR3 is TGTGCCAGCACGGACCGGGAGAGGACAGATACGCAGTATTTT. It yields the protein CASTDRERTDTQYF. J is TRBJ2-3 and V is TRBV27; the D gene is possibly TRBD2 (6 bases). CDR1 is MNHEY and CDR2 is SMNVEV in the germline V gene (reference sequence). V was pared by 7 bases and J by 3 bases, with 14 bases between. CDR3 size: 14 residues.

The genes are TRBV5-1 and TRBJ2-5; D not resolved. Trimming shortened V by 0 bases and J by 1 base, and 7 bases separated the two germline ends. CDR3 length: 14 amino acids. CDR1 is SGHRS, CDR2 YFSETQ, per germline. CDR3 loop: CASSLGNTQETQYF. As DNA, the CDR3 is TGCGCCAGCAGCTTGGGTAACACCCAAGAGACCCAGTACTTC.

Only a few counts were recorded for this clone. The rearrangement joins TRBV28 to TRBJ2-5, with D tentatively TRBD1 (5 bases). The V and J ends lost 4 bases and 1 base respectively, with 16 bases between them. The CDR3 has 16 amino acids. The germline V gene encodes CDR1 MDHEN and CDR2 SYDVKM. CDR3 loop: CASSSPLGHFQETQYF. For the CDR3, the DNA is TGTGCCAGCAGTTCCCCCCTGGGGCATTTCCAAGAGACCCAGTACTTC. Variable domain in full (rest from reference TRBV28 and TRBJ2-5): DVKVTQSSRYLVKRTGEKVFLECVQDMDHENMFWYRQDPGLGLRLIYFSYDVKMKEKGDIPEGYSVSREKKERFSLILESASTNQTSMYLCASSSPLGHFQETQYFGPGTRLLVL.

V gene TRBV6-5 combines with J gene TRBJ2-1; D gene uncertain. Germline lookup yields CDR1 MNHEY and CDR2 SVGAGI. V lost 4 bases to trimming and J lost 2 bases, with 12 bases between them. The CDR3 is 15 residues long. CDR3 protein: CASSSPGMPYNEQFF. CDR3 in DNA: TGTGCCAGCAGTTCCCCGGGCATGCCCTACAATGAGCAGTTCTTC.

The CDR3 DNA is TGTGCCAGCAGCATGACAGGAGGGGACACCATATATTTT. The encoded protein is CASSMTGGDTIYF. The chain employs TRBV11-3 and TRBJ1-3, with TRBD1 as a possible D gene (6 bases). Trimming stripped 5 bases from V and 8 bases from J, with 13 bases between. CDR3 size: 13 residues. Germline assignment: CDR1 SGHNT and CDR2 YENEEA.

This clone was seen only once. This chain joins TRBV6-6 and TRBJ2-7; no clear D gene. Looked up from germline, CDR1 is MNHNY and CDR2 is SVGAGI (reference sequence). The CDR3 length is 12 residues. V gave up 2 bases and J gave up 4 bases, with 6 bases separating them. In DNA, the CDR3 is TGTGCCAGCAGTTACGGGTATTACGAGCAGTACTTC. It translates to CASSYGYYEQYF.

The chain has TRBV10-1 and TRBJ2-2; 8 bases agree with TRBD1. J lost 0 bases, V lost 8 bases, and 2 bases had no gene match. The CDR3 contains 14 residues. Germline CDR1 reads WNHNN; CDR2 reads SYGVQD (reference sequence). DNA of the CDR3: TGCGCCAGCCGGGGACAGGCGAACACCGGGGAGCTGTTTTTT. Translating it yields CASRGQANTGELFF.

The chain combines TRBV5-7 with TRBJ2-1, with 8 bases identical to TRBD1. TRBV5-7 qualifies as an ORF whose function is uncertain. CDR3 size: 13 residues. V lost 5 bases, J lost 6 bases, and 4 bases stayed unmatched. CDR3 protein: CASRNTGGNEQFF. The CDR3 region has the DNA TGTGCCAGCAGGAACACAGGGGGCAATGAGCAGTTCTTC.

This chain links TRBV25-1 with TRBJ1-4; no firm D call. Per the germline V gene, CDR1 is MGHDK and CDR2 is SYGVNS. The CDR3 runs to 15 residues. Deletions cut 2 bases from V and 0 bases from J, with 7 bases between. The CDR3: CASSEKIATNEKLFF. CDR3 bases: TGTGCCAGCAGTGAAAAAATTGCAACTAATGAAAAACTGTTTTTT. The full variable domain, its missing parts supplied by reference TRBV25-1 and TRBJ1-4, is EADIYQTPRYLVIGTGKKITLECSQTMGHDKMYWYQQDPGMELHLIHYSYGVNSTEKGDLSSESTVSRIRTEHFPLTLESARPSHTSQYLCASSEKIATNEKLFFGSGTQLSVL.

CDR3 sequence: CASSSFRPGVGTDTQYF. DNA of the CDR3: TGTGCCAGCAGTTCCTTTCGTCCGGGGGTAGGCACAGATACGCAGTATTTT. The J gene is TRBJ2-3, the V gene TRBV5-4; weak D call: TRBD2 (6 bases). Germline lookup yields CDR1 SGHNT and CDR2 YYREEE (reference sequence). CDR3 size: 17 residues. Trimming took 5 bases from V and 1 from J, leaving 20 bases between them. Filled out from reference TRBV5-4 and TRBJ2-3, the complete variable domain reads ETGVTQSPTHLIKTRGQQVTLRCSSQSGHNTVSWYQQALGQGPQFIFQYYREEENGRGNFPPRFSGLQFPNYSSELNVNALELDDSALYLCASSSFRPGVGTDTQYFGPGTRLTVL.

DNA for the CDR3: TGTGCCAGCAGCTTACCCCCCAACGAGCAGTACTTC. It translates to CASSLPPNEQYF. The chain uses TRBV7-9 and TRBJ2-7; D is ambiguous. Deletions cut 2 bases from V and 5 bases from J, with 7 bases between. Germline assignment: CDR1 SEHNR and CDR2 FQNEAQ (reference sequence). The CDR3 totals 12 residues.